These 26 T cell receptor beta chains came from one sample sequenced in a study of cytomegalovirus exposure and HLA in healthy donors. The PCR ran on 60 Vbeta and 13 Jbeta primers. TCRdb's copy holds only in-frame clones and misses some; the assay was immunoSEQ multiplex PCR. The sample carries some 150,000 clones, around 75% recorded once. What was sequenced was PBMCs. All receptors derive from a man under 40 in good health and CMV-seronegative.

The gene calls are TRBV6-1 and TRBJ2-1; TRBD1 matches 9 bases. The germline V gene has CDR1 MNHNS and CDR2 SASEGT. CDR3 length: 16 amino acids. The junction had 16 bases not matched to a gene; V was cut back by 2 bases and J by 14 bases. DNA for the CDR3: TGTGCCAGCAGTGAAAGGATCCTCCGGGACAGGGCCAACAAGTTCTTC. Encoded protein: CASSERILRDRANKFF.

A few counts support this clone. The gene calls are TRBV7-2 and TRBJ2-5; maybe TRBD2 (5 bases). Germline-derived CDR1 and CDR2 are SGHTA and FQGNSA. The V and J ends lost 5 bases and 8 bases respectively, with 18 bases between them. The CDR3 runs 14 residues. CDR3 nucleotides: TGTGCCAGCAGCCAAGGAGGTGCGATCGGAACCCAGTACTTC. It is translated as CASSQGGAIGTQYF.

This chain uses TRBV5-1 with TRBJ2-2, with TRBD1 matching over 10 bases. The germline V gene encodes CDR1 SGHRS and CDR2 YFSETQ. The junction had 4 bases not matched to a gene; V was cut back by 4 bases and J by 7 bases. The CDR3 loop spans 14 amino acids. Here the CDR3 reads CASSRDRGHGELFF. The CDR3 bases are TGCGCCAGCAGCCGGGACAGGGGACACGGGGAGCTGTTTTTT.

This chain uses TRBV6-1 with TRBJ2-7, with 8 bases aligning to TRBD2. The V segment lost 5 bases and the J segment 5 bases; nucleotides outside the gene matches: 8. Germline V gene sequence: CDR1 MNHNS, CDR2 SASEGT. This CDR3 is 14 amino acids long. The CDR3 protein is CASSPRTSRDEQYF. The CDR3 DNA sequence: TGTGCCAGCAGTCCACGGACTAGCCGCGACGAGCAGTACTTC.

This clone was detected only once. This chain connects TRBV2 to TRBJ1-5, with 9 bases that match TRBD1. The germline gives CDR1 SNHLY, CDR2 FYNNEI. The CDR3 contains 18 residues. The V and J ends lost 4 bases and 4 bases, in that order; junction bases with no gene match: 14. CDR3 DNA: TGTGCCAGCAGTGGTCTTACAGGGGGCGAAAATAGGAATCAGCCCCAGCATTTT. Its translation is CASSGLTGGENRNQPQHF.

CDR3 in DNA: TGCGCCAGCAGCTTGTTTGCAGGGGGCGACTATGGCTACACCTTC. Protein: CASSLFAGGDYGYTF. The V call is TRBV5-1, the J call TRBJ1-2, with TRBD1 matching 8 bases. V trimming: 1 base; J trimming: 3 bases; junction bases outside the gene matches: 5. Per the germline V gene, CDR1 is SGHRS and CDR2 is YFSETQ. The CDR3 is made up of 15 amino acids.

The chain couples TRBV4-2 to TRBJ2-7; 7 nucleotides align to TRBD2. Trimming cost V 3 bases and J 5 bases; bases outside gene matches: 16. The length of the CDR3 is 17 residues. CDR1 LGHNA and CDR2 YNFKEQ come from the germline V gene. The CDR3 DNA reads as TGTGCCAGCAGCCAGGGGGGGGTACTAGCGAGTGGGAACGAGCAGTACTTC. Amino acids: CASSQGGVLASGNEQYF.

A word on this clone: The junction and the germline gene differ at one end; a read error may be behind it. V and J are TRBV27 and TRBJ2-7, with a possible D match to TRBD2 (7 bases). The CDR3 covers 11 residues. Germline values: CDR1 MNHEY, CDR2 SMNVEV (reference sequence). The CDR3 here is CASSFGGPLTF. Written as DNA, the CDR3 is TGTGCCAGCAGCTTCGGGGGGCCCTTAACATTC.

This clone has more than one count but fewer than ten. The CDR3 sequence is CASSPLQGGNTIYF. CDR3 in DNA: TGTGCCAGCAGCCCCCTGCAGGGTGGAAACACCATATATTTT. The rearrangement joins TRBV14 to TRBJ1-3; a weak D match, TRBD1 (5 bases). The length of the CDR3 is 14 residues. V lost 4 bases, J lost 3 bases, and 10 bases lay in between. The germline V gene encodes CDR1 SGHDN and CDR2 FVKESK.

The chain joins TRBV28 to TRBJ2-3; 9 positions agree with TRBD2. The CDR3 runs 19 residues. Germline values: CDR1 MDHEN, CDR2 SYDVKM. The V gene end was trimmed by 3 bases and the J gene end by 6 bases; junction bases not matched to a gene: 19. CDR3 loop: CASSFPQRGSGSLRDTQYF. Written as DNA, the CDR3 is TGTGCCAGCAGTTTCCCACAGCGGGGTAGCGGGAGTTTGAGGGATACGCAGTATTTT.

The chain uses TRBV6-1 and TRBJ1-2, with 10 bases lining up with TRBD1. This CDR3 has 15 amino acids. CDR1 and CDR2 (germline): MNHNS, SASEGT. V was pared by 7 bases and J by 8 bases, with 13 bases of the junction left unmatched. The CDR3 spells CASTPTGTGDWGYTF. CDR3 DNA sequence: TGTGCCAGCACCCCAACCGGGACAGGGGACTGGGGCTACACCTTC.

J is TRBJ1-5 and V is TRBV19; D gene uncertain. Trimming cost V 7 bases and J 2 bases, with 12 bases left between them. The germline CDR1 and CDR2 sequences are LNHDA and SQIVND (reference sequence). This CDR3 has 14 residues. The CDR3 sequence is CASTGAHGNQPQHF. The CDR3 DNA reads as TGTGCCAGTACGGGAGCACACGGCAATCAGCCCCAGCATTTT.

The J gene is TRBJ2-3, the V gene TRBV27; TRBD2 matches at 10 bases. The CDR3 runs to 16 residues. V was clipped by 7 bases and J by 1 base; unmatched bases: 8. Germline loops: CDR1 MNHEY, CDR2 SMNVEV (reference sequence). CDR3 loop: CASTRGLAGGTDTQYF. As DNA, the CDR3 is TGTGCCAGCACCCGGGGGCTAGCGGGAGGCACAGATACGCAGTATTTT.

The V gene is TRBV6-1, the J gene TRBJ2-2; tentatively, D is TRBD2 (6 bases). Germline assignment: CDR1 MNHNS and CDR2 SASEGT. The V end was cut by 3 bases, the J end by 10 bases, with 12 bases between. The CDR3 has 13 residues. The CDR3, as DNA: TGTGCCAGCAGTGACCTTGGAGGGACGGAGCTGTTTTTT. Protein sequence: CASSDLGGTELFF.

The J gene is TRBJ1-1, the V gene TRBV27; TRBD1 matches 10 bases. This CDR3 has 17 residues. The V gene's germline CDR1 is MNHEY and CDR2 SMNVEV (reference sequence). J gave up 1 base and V 0 bases, and 5 bases lay outside the gene matches. CDR3 region: CASSLSGQGYRNTEAFF. In DNA form, the CDR3 reads TGTGCCAGCAGTTTATCGGGACAGGGGTATAGGAACACTGAAGCTTTCTTT.

The chain is built from TRBV7-9 and TRBJ1-2; unclear D gene. V was pared by 5 bases and J by 8 bases, with 15 bases between. Per germline, CDR1 SEHNR and CDR2 FQNEAQ (reference sequence). The CDR3 spans 13 residues. CDR3 sequence: CASSLIEGDGYTF. CDR3 in DNA: TGTGCCAGCAGCCTAATTGAGGGCGACGGCTACACCTTC.

This clone came up a few times. This chain uses TRBV7-8 with TRBJ1-3; the D gene is possibly TRBD1 (5 bases). The CDR3 runs 14 residues. V lost 5 bases and J 0 bases, leaving 8 bases between the germline ends. Germline V CDR1 and CDR2: SGHVS, FQNEAQ. The CDR3 protein is CASSDDSSGNTIYF. The CDR3 bases are TGTGCCAGCAGCGATGACAGCTCTGGAAACACCATATATTTT.

As to this clone: The same CDR3 is also encoded by other DNA sequences in this sample. The V gene is TRBV5-1, the J gene TRBJ2-7; TRBD1 agrees at 7 bases. V trimming: 0 bases; J trimming: 2 bases; junction bases outside the gene matches: 2. This CDR3 contains 14 residues. The germline V gene has CDR1 SGHRS and CDR2 YFSETQ. The CDR3 bases are TGCGCCAGCAGCTTGGGACAGGGACCCTACGAGCAGTACTTC. Its translation: CASSLGQGPYEQYF.

The chain links TRBV5-5 to TRBJ2-3, with 8 bases lining up with TRBD1. This CDR3 comprises 15 residues. In germline, CDR1 is SGHKS, CDR2 YYEKEE (reference sequence). The V gene end was trimmed by 0 bases and the J gene end by 3 bases; junction bases not matched to a gene: 3. The CDR3 is CASSLAGGATDTQYF. The CDR3 bases are TGTGCCAGCAGCTTGGCAGGGGGCGCGACAGATACGCAGTATTTT.

This clone has a handful of counts. The chain joins TRBV30 to TRBJ2-1, with 9 nucleotides matching TRBD1. The junction had 20 bases not matched to a gene; V was cut back by 5 bases and J by 0 bases. The CDR3 has 20 amino acids. The V gene's germline CDR1 is GTSNPN and CDR2 SVGIG (reference sequence). CDR3 amino acids: CAWSISVGQGSPISYNEQFF. The CDR3, as DNA: TGTGCCTGGTCTATATCCGTAGGACAGGGGTCGCCAATCTCCTACAATGAGCAGTTCTTC.

The rearrangement links TRBV10-3 to TRBJ2-3, with 9 bases lining up with TRBD2. Trimming removed 5 bases from V and 0 bases from J; junction bases left unmatched: 12. This CDR3 has 18 residues. The germline V gene has CDR1 ENHRY and CDR2 SYGVKD. The CDR3 coding sequence is TGTGCCATCAGTCGTATAGCGGGAGCCAGATCTAGCACAGATACGCAGTATTTT. Protein product: CAISRIAGARSSTDTQYF.

V gene TRBV2 combines with J gene TRBJ2-1; D uncertain. Looked up from germline, CDR1 is SNHLY and CDR2 is FYNNEI. The CDR3 is 13 residues long. V lost 4 bases, J lost 9 bases, and 13 bases lay in between. The chain's CDR3 is CASSGALSIEQFF. CDR3 DNA: TGTGCCAGCAGTGGGGCCCTGTCGATTGAGCAGTTCTTC.

V and J are TRBV12-5 and TRBJ2-7, with 7 bases fitting TRBD2. Germline values: CDR1 LGHNT, CDR2 FRNRAP. The CDR3 sequence is 14 residues long. Trimming cost V 5 bases and J 6 bases; bases outside gene matches: 10. The CDR3 region has the DNA TGTGCTAGTGGTAGGGAGGGTAGATCGGGCGAGCAGTACTTC. Translating it yields CASGREGRSGEQYF.

J is TRBJ1-2 and V is TRBV6-5; unclear D gene. V lost 6 bases, J lost 4 bases, and 15 bases lay in between. The CDR3 totals 14 residues. Germline assignment: CDR1 MNHEY and CDR2 SVGAGI. CDR3 amino acids: CASRYSQASYGYTF. CDR3 sequence (DNA): TGTGCCAGCAGGTATTCCCAAGCTTCCTATGGCTACACCTTC.

This clone appeared a single time. The CDR3 bases are TGTGCCAGCTCACCACCGACTAGCGGGGGGTTCGGGGCCAACGTCCTGACTTTC. This codes for CASSPPTSGGFGANVLTF. The chain uses TRBV18 and TRBJ2-6, with 13 bases that match TRBD2. J lost 4 bases, V lost 0 bases, and 3 bases had no gene match. This CDR3 contains 18 residues. Germline loops: CDR1 KGHSH, CDR2 LQKENI.

V usage is TRBV5-1 and J usage is TRBJ2-2, with 12 bases matching TRBD2. The CDR3 spans 20 residues. Germline-derived CDR1 and CDR2 are SGHRS and YFSETQ. The V gene end was trimmed by 4 bases and the J gene end by 1 base; junction bases not matched to a gene: 14. CDR3 in DNA: TGCGCCAGCAGCCGAGGGTCGTGGACTAGCGGGATGGAGAACACCGGGGAGCTGTTTTTT. Translating it yields CASSRGSWTSGMENTGELFF.